These 4 T cell receptor beta chains came from one sample sequenced in a study of technical replicates of blood from a few donors. Profiling relied on immunoSEQ multiplex PCR, and the TCRdb table lists in-frame clones only, not all of them. This table holds 80,000 to 100,000 clones, 92% found once. Sequencing input: T cells isolated from PBMCs. The receptors stem from a human donor in good health.

The chain couples TRBV30 to TRBJ1-2; a weak D match, TRBD1 (5 bases). The CDR3 is 13 residues long. Trimming took 2 bases from V and 1 from J, leaving 8 bases between them. Germline assignment: CDR1 GTSNPN and CDR2 SVGIG (reference sequence). CDR3 sequence: CAWSRGFNYGYTF. DNA for the CDR3: TGTGCCTGGAGTAGGGGTTTTAACTATGGCTACACCTTC.

The V call is TRBV19, the J call TRBJ1-1, with 9 nucleotides matching TRBD1. CDR3 length: 17 amino acids. J lost 3 bases, V lost 6 bases, and 14 bases had no gene match. Germline-derived CDR1 and CDR2 are LNHDA and SQIVND (reference sequence). CDR3 residues: CASRAGTGLFFDTEAFF. In nucleotides, the CDR3 is TGTGCCAGTAGAGCCGGGACAGGGTTATTTTTTGACACTGAAGCTTTCTTT.

This chain uses TRBV29-1 with TRBJ2-5, with 10 bases identical to TRBD1. The CDR3 runs to 13 residues. The junction had 6 bases not matched to a gene; V was cut back by 6 bases and J by 5 bases. From germline, CDR1 is SQVTM and CDR2 ANQGSEA. CDR3 bases: TGCAGCGTCCGGGACAGGGGATTCGAGACCCAGTACTTC. Amino acid sequence: CSVRDRGFETQYF. Looking up the rest from reference TRBV29-1 and TRBJ2-5 gives the full variable domain: SAVISQKPSRDICQRGTSLTIQCQVDSQVTMMFWYRQQPGQSLTLIATANQGSEATYESGFVIDKFPISRPNLTFSTLTVSNMSPEDSSIYLCSVRDRGFETQYFGPGTRLLVL.

The rearrangement joins TRBV7-8 to TRBJ2-7; maybe TRBD1 (7 bases). This CDR3 has 15 amino acids. V lost 1 base and J lost 4, with 14 bases in between. Per germline, CDR1 SGHVS and CDR2 FQNEAQ. CDR3 protein: CASSLETGDWYEQYF. For the CDR3, the DNA is TGTGCCAGCAGCTTAGAAACAGGGGACTGGTACGAGCAGTACTTC.